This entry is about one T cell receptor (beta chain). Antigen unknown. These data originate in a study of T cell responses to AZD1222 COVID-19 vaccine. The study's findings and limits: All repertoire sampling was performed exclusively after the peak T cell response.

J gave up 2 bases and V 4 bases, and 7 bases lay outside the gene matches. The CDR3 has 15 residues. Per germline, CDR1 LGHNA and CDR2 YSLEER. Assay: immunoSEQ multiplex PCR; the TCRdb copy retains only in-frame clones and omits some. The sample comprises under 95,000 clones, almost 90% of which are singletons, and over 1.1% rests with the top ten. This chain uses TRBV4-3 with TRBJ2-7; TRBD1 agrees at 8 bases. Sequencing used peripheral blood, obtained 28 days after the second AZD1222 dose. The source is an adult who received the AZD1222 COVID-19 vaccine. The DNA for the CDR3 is TGCGCCAGCAGCCGTGGTGCACAGGGGGCCTACGAGCAGTACTTC. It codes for CASSRGAQGAYEQYF.